These 21 T cell receptor beta chains were all obtained from the same sample, sequenced in a study of early T cells in non-severe SARS-CoV-2 infection. Each CDR3 protein is one row after TCRdb ran MiXCR on the 5' RACE reads. The sample includes around 80,000 distinct CDR3 sequences, about 13% of them seen just once. Input material: whole blood. The receptors were gathered from an adult who was a healthcare worker with PCR-confirmed SARS-CoV-2 infection or an uninfected control (not recorded which).

This chain connects TRBV7-6 to TRBJ2-7; 7 bases map to TRBD2. V lost 3 bases, J lost 4 bases, and 3 bases stayed unmatched. The CDR3 runs 13 residues. Germline-derived CDR1 and CDR2 are SGHVS and FNYEAQ. The CDR3 region is CASSFTSEYEQYF. For the CDR3, the DNA is TGTGCCAGCAGCTTTACTAGCGAGTACGAGCAGTACTTC. The full variable domain, with the rest looked up from reference TRBV7-6 and TRBJ2-7, is GAGVSQSPRYKVTKRGQDVALRCDPISGHVSLYWYRQALGQGPEFLTYFNYEAQQDKSGLPNDRFSAERPEGSISTLTIQRTEQRDSAMYRCASSFTSEYEQYFGPGTRLTVT.

This clonotype has a handful of counts. The genes are TRBV29-1 and TRBJ1-1; D is perhaps TRBD1 (5 bases). Germline V gene data show CDR1 as SQVTM and CDR2 as ANQGSEA. The CDR3 spans 14 residues. V was shortened by 6 bases and J by 0 bases, with 14 bases between the two germline ends. The CDR3 DNA follows: TGCAGCGTCATCCCGGGACCCATGAACACTGAAGCTTTCTTT. It encodes CSVIPGPMNTEAFF.

This clonotype was seen only a few times. V gene TRBV12-3 or TRBV12-4 combines with J gene TRBJ2-1; 8 bases align to TRBD2. Unmatched junction bases numbered 8, after V lost 6 bases and J lost 4 bases. The CDR3 is 15 residues long. The CDR3 sequence is CASSPLAVTYNEQFF. Here the CDR3 DNA reads TGTGCCAGCAGCCCACTAGCGGTAACTTACAATGAGCAGTTCTTC.

The V call is TRBV5-1, the J call TRBJ2-7; no firm D call. The CDR3 runs to 12 residues. Trimming stripped 3 bases from V and 4 bases from J, with 8 bases between. The germline gives CDR1 SGHRS, CDR2 YFSETQ. The CDR3 here is CASSSNQYEQYF. DNA of the CDR3: TGCGCCAGCAGCTCCAATCAGTACGAGCAGTACTTC.

The genes are TRBV7-2 and TRBJ2-1; 10 bases agree with TRBD2. Germline CDR1 is SGHTA and CDR2 is FQGNSA. The length of the CDR3 is 16 residues. V lost 1 base to trimming and J lost 8 bases; unmatched junction nucleotides: 8. The CDR3 region has the DNA TGTGCCAGCAGCTTAGATCCCCAGCGGGGGGGCCATGAGCAGTTCTTC. Translated: CASSLDPQRGGHEQFF. The variable domain in full, with the rest retrieved from reference TRBV7-2 and TRBJ2-1, is GAGVSQSPSNKVTEKGKDVELRCDPISGHTALYWYRQSLGQGLEFLIYFQGNSAPDKSGLPSDRFSAERTGGSVSTLTIQRTQQEDSAVYLCASSLDPQRGGHEQFFGPGTRLTVL.

This clonotype has just a few counts. The chain employs TRBV7-2 and TRBJ1-5; D gene ambiguous. CDR3 length: 13 amino acids. Trimming took off 4 bases at V and 4 bases at J, with 8 bases between the two ends. The germline CDR1 and CDR2 sequences are SGHTA and FQGNSA. As DNA, the CDR3 is TGTGCCAGCAGCTCATCGAGTAATCAGCCCCAGCATTTT. This translates into CASSSSSNQPQHF.

This clonotype has more than one count but fewer than ten. The rearrangement links TRBV20-1 to TRBJ2-5; D tentatively fits TRBD1 or TRBD2 (5 bases each). V was trimmed by 2 bases and J by 9 bases, leaving 19 bases between them. From germline, CDR1 is DFQATT and CDR2 SNEGSKA (reference sequence). The CDR3 contains 14 residues. In nucleotides, the CDR3 is TGCAGTGCTAGATCGGGACCGTTGCCGGCGGCCCAGTACTTC. Its translation: CSARSGPLPAAQYF.

This chain uses TRBV5-1 with TRBJ2-3, with unresolved D. CDR3 length equals 13 residues. CDR1 is SGHRS and CDR2 is YFSETQ in the germline V gene. V lost 0 bases to trimming and J lost 2 bases, with 4 bases between them. The CDR3 region is CASSLEFTDTQYF. The CDR3 nucleotides read TGCGCCAGCAGCTTGGAATTCACAGATACGCAGTATTTT.

The V call is TRBV18, the J call TRBJ2-1; 9 nucleotides align to TRBD2. The CDR3 runs 19 residues. Losses at the gene ends were 1 base for V and 0 bases for J; bases not matched to a gene: 10. Germline V gene lookup returns CDR1 KGHSH and CDR2 LQKENI. The CDR3 sequence: CASSPLFIAGEPSYNEQFF. The CDR3 DNA is TGTGCCAGCTCACCACTTTTCATAGCGGGGGAACCCTCCTACAATGAGCAGTTCTTC.

This chain uses TRBV2 with TRBJ2-1; 8 bases fit TRBD1. Germline V gene sequence: CDR1 SNHLY, CDR2 FYNNEI. The CDR3 contains 19 residues. J lost 0 bases, V lost 2 bases, and 12 bases had no gene match. This chain's CDR3 is CASSERVGTGTPSYNEQFF. The DNA for the CDR3 is TGTGCCAGCAGTGAAAGGGTAGGGACAGGTACTCCCTCCTACAATGAGCAGTTCTTC.

V gene TRBV12-3 or TRBV12-4 combines with J gene TRBJ1-2, with D perhaps matching TRBD1 (5 bases). V shed 2 bases and J shed 5 bases, with 9 bases lying between them. CDR3 length equals 13 residues. CDR3 amino acids: CASSLTGGYGYTF. CDR3 bases: TGTGCCAGCAGTTTAACAGGAGGATATGGCTACACCTTC.

This clonotype was observed a few times. The chain uses TRBV7-9 and TRBJ2-7; no clear D gene. Trimming cost V 4 bases and J 5 bases, with 18 bases left between them. CDR3 length: 15 amino acids. Germline lookup yields CDR1 SEHNR and CDR2 FQNEAQ (reference sequence). In DNA, the CDR3 is TGTGCCAGCAGCTCAAGGTGGACCCGGGTTGACGAGCAGTACTTC. This codes for CASSSRWTRVDEQYF.

The rearrangement joins TRBV3-1 to TRBJ2-2; D gene unclear. The CDR3 totals 15 residues. Between the trimmed V and J ends, which lost 6 bases and 2 bases, there was a span of 13 bases. Germline V CDR1 and CDR2: LGHDT, YNNKEL (reference sequence). The CDR3 is CASREHGSNTGELFF. CDR3 coding DNA: TGTGCCAGCAGAGAACACGGGTCCAACACCGGGGAGCTGTTTTTT.

This clonotype was recorded a few times. V usage is TRBV29-1 and J usage is TRBJ2-7; D is perhaps TRBD1 (6 bases). Germline V lookup: CDR1 SQVTM, CDR2 ANQGSEA. The CDR3 totals 13 residues. V was shortened by 8 bases and J by 6 bases, with 20 bases between the two germline ends. The CDR3: CSSRTVGRGEQYF. CDR3 coding DNA: TGCAGCTCCCGGACAGTAGGCCGAGGCGAGCAGTACTTC.

The genes are TRBV20-1 and TRBJ2-3; TRBD1 or TRBD2 may be the D gene (5 bases each). Germline V gene sequence: CDR1 DFQATT, CDR2 SNEGSKA (reference sequence). This CDR3 contains 15 residues. The ends were cut back, 0 bases at V and 7 bases at J, with 17 bases in the middle. The CDR3 nucleotides read TGCAGTGCTAGAGATCCGCAAAGGGACCATAATACGCAGTATTTT. Translation: CSARDPQRDHNTQYF.

This clonotype was observed many times. The CDR3 protein is CASSTQGSSYNEQFF. CDR3 in DNA: TGCGCCAGCAGTACCCAGGGGAGCTCCTACAATGAGCAGTTCTTC. The J gene is TRBJ2-1, the V gene TRBV5-1; TRBD1 might be the D (6 bases). Trimming stripped 5 bases from V and 0 bases from J, with 12 bases between. The V gene's germline CDR1 is SGHRS and CDR2 YFSETQ. The CDR3 is 15 residues long.

The V call is TRBV5-1, the J call TRBJ2-1; D may be TRBD2 (5 bases). Germline CDR1 and CDR2: SGHRS and YFSETQ. V lost 4 bases and J lost 4, with 15 bases in between. There are 15 residues in the CDR3. The DNA of the CDR3 is TGCGCCAGCAGCCCGGACTCGGGTGAATACAATGAGCAGTTCTTC. Its translation is CASSPDSGEYNEQFF.

V gene TRBV3-1 combines with J gene TRBJ2-5; D gene unclear. Trimming removed 4 bases at V and 5 bases at J, with 5 bases between. This CDR3 contains 11 residues. Germline V gene lookup returns CDR1 LGHDT and CDR2 YNNKEL (reference sequence). CDR3 in amino acids: CASSLKETQYF. CDR3 coding DNA: TGTGCCAGCAGCCTAAAGGAGACCCAGTACTTC.

The sample holds a few counts of this clonotype. Mismatch with germline at one junction end may stem from a read error. The V and J genes are TRBV10-3 and TRBJ2-1; TRBD1 aligns across 8 bases. The CDR3 contains 15 residues. The V gene's germline CDR1 is ENHRY and CDR2 SYGVKD. CDR3 loop: CTISASDRDLHEQFF. CDR3 DNA: TGTACCATCAGTGCGTCGGACAGGGATTTGCATGAGCAGTTCTTC.

This clonotype was seen a handful of times. The J gene is TRBJ2-7, the V gene TRBV3-1, with TRBD1 matching 7 bases. The V gene end was trimmed by 4 bases and the J gene end by 2 bases; junction bases not matched to a gene: 11. This CDR3 spans 16 amino acids. Germline V CDR1 and CDR2: LGHDT, YNNKEL (reference sequence). CDR3: CASSLTTGSFTYEQYF. In nucleotides, the CDR3 is TGTGCCAGCAGCCTTACGACAGGGTCTTTCACCTACGAGCAGTACTTC.

This clonotype was counted ten times or more. The J gene is TRBJ1-1, the V gene TRBV4-2; the match to TRBD1 covers 7 bases. CDR1 and CDR2 (germline): LGHNA, YNFKEQ. V shed 0 bases, J shed 4 bases, and the junction held 8 bases outside the gene matches. The CDR3 totals 16 residues. CDR3 sequence reads: CASSQDLEGAGTEAFF. The DNA of the CDR3 is TGTGCCAGCAGCCAAGATCTGGAGGGGGCAGGCACTGAAGCTTTCTTT.